This TCR beta chain was documented in a study of control samples from healthy donors and cancer patients. Assay used: immunoSEQ multiplex PCR; TCRdb lists only in-frame clones, some missing. The sample has 70,000 to 85,000 clones, 65% to 90% seen once; the top ten hold under 14%. The V and J ends lost 3 bases and 11 bases, in that order; junction bases with no gene match: 6. Germline V gene sequence: CDR1 SNHLY, CDR2 FYNNEI. The CDR3 is 13 amino acids. This clone appeared once. The V call is TRBV2, the J call TRBJ1-4; 7 bases agree with TRBD1. The sample consisted of PBMCs. This TCR derives from a man aged 60-69 years with head and neck cancer. Here the CDR3 DNA reads TGTGCCAGCAGTGATTATCAGGGGGGGAAACTGTTTTTT. Its translation is CASSDYQGGKLFF.